These T cell receptor beta chains were read from a single sample in a study of Ad26.COV2.S vaccination and SARS-CoV-2 variants. Data came from immunoSEQ multiplex PCR; TCRdb stores just in-frame clones and leaves some out. The sample lists approximately 460,000 clones; 80% to 90% were seen once. This specimen was peripheral blood, taken in a trial of Ad26.COV2.S vaccine versus placebo. The origin of the receptors is a person between 18 and 65 years old who received the Ad26.COV2.S COVID-19 vaccine or a placebo. Each CDR3 is given with its conserved first and last residue. The order of the fields is V gene, D gene, clone size, J gene, CDR3 DNA, CDR3 protein. The D gene is left open where the match is weak. Expanded clones are given a class, and other clones once, few, many or no size at all.

V gene: TRBV19; D gene: .; clone size: .; J gene: TRBJ1-1; CDR3 DNA: TGTGCCAGTAGTATGACGACGAACACTGAAGCTTTCTTT; CDR3 protein: CASSMTTNTEAFF
V gene: TRBV30; D gene: TRBD1; clone size: many; J gene: TRBJ2-7; CDR3 DNA: TGTGCCTGGAGTCCACGGGACAGAACATTGAGGTACGAGCAGTACTTC; CDR3 protein: CAWSPRDRTLRYEQYF
V gene: TRBV20-1; D gene: TRBD1; clone size: once; J gene: TRBJ1-2; CDR3 DNA: TGCAGTGCAAAACAGGGGGCTGGCTACACCTTC; CDR3 protein: CSAKQGAGYTF
V gene: TRBV7-9; D gene: .; clone size: .; J gene: TRBJ1-1; CDR3 DNA: TGTGCCAGCAGCGATACGGGACTCTCGAACACTGAAGCTTTCTTT; CDR3 protein: CASSDTGLSNTEAFF
V gene: TRBV10-3; D gene: .; clone size: .; J gene: TRBJ2-3; CDR3 DNA: TGTGCCATCAGTGAGTCCGGGGATTTCACAGATACGCAGTATTTT; CDR3 protein: CAISESGDFTDTQYF
V gene: TRBV4-2; D gene: TRBD1; clone size: once; J gene: TRBJ1-4; CDR3 DNA: TGTGCCAGCAGCCAAAACCCGGACAGGGCCTCTAATGAAAAACTGTTTTTT; CDR3 protein: CASSQNPDRASNEKLFF
V gene: TRBV7-6; D gene: .; clone size: .; J gene: TRBJ1-6; CDR3 DNA: TGTGCCAGCAGCGGACGGGACTGGGGGAATTCACCCCTCCACTTT; CDR3 protein: CASSGRDWGNSPLHF
V gene: TRBV6-5; D gene: .; clone size: .; J gene: TRBJ1-1; CDR3 DNA: TGTGCCAGCAGTTACCACAACACAGGAGGCACTGAAGCTTTCTTT; CDR3 protein: CASSYHNTGGTEAFF
V gene: TRBV18; D gene: TRBD1; clone size: few; J gene: TRBJ1-1; CDR3 DNA: TGTGCCAGCTCACTCGGACAGGAGAACACTGAAGCTTTCTTT; CDR3 protein: CASSLGQENTEAFF
V gene: TRBV9; D gene: TRBD1; clone size: once; J gene: TRBJ2-5; CDR3 DNA: TGTGCCAGCAGCGTGGGGGACAGAGTCCAAGAGACCCAGTACTTC; CDR3 protein: CASSVGDRVQETQYF
V gene: TRBV19; D gene: .; clone size: .; J gene: TRBJ1-2; CDR3 DNA: TGTGCCAGTAGTATCGTGTTGGGGAACTATGGCTACACCTTC; CDR3 protein: CASSIVLGNYGYTF
V gene: TRBV19; D gene: .; clone size: few; J gene: TRBJ1-1; CDR3 DNA: TGTGCCAGTAGTATAAGCAGTGACACTGAAGCTTTCTTT; CDR3 protein: CASSISSDTEAFF
V gene: TRBV5-1; D gene: TRBD2; clone size: once; J gene: TRBJ2-7; CDR3 DNA: TGCGCCAGCCTCGGGGAGGGGTCCTACGAGCAGTACTTC; CDR3 protein: CASLGEGSYEQYF
V gene: TRBV2; D gene: .; clone size: .; J gene: TRBJ2-5; CDR3 DNA: TGTGCCACTGGCGCCATGGTCGAAGAGACCCAGTACTTC; CDR3 protein: CATGAMVEETQYF
V gene: TRBV5-1; D gene: .; clone size: .; J gene: TRBJ1-2; CDR3 DNA: TGCGCCAGAGAACCTAACAGGGTTGCTAACTATGGCTACACCTTC; CDR3 protein: CAREPNRVANYGYTF
V gene: TRBV30; D gene: TRBD1; clone size: .; J gene: TRBJ1-5; CDR3 DNA: TGTGCCTGGAATCCGGGACAGAATCAGCCCCAGCATTTT; CDR3 protein: CAWNPGQNQPQHF
V gene: TRBV27; D gene: .; clone size: .; J gene: TRBJ1-2; CDR3 DNA: TGTGCCAGCTGGGGACCAACTGGCTACACCTTC; CDR3 protein: CASWGPTGYTF
V gene: TRBV9; D gene: TRBD2; clone size: .; J gene: TRBJ2-3; CDR3 DNA: TGTGCCAGCAGCGTACTAGCGGGGGGCACAGATACGCAGTATTTT; CDR3 protein: CASSVLAGGTDTQYF
V gene: TRBV16; D gene: .; clone size: .; J gene: TRBJ1-5; CDR3 DNA: TGTGCCAGCAGCCAATCGATGCCCCTCAATCAGCCCCAGCATTTT; CDR3 protein: CASSQSMPLNQPQHF
V gene: TRBV30; D gene: TRBD1; clone size: few; J gene: TRBJ1-5; CDR3 DNA: TGTGCCTGGAGGGGACAGGGCAATCAGCCCCAGCATTTT; CDR3 protein: CAWRGQGNQPQHF
V gene: TRBV5-4; D gene: TRBD2; clone size: .; J gene: TRBJ2-1; CDR3 DNA: TGTGCCAGCAGCTTGAGAAAACTAGCGGGTTTCCCGAACGGGGAGCAGTTCTTC; CDR3 protein: CASSLRKLAGFPNGEQFF
V gene: TRBV4-1; D gene: .; clone size: .; J gene: TRBJ2-7; CDR3 DNA: TGCGCCAGCAGCCAAGACCAGGTGACCTACTACGAGCAGTACTTC; CDR3 protein: CASSQDQVTYYEQYF
V gene: TRBV29-1; D gene: TRBD2; clone size: .; J gene: TRBJ2-7; CDR3 DNA: TGCAGCATTGCCGTACTAGCGGGAGGGAACGAGCAGTACTTC; CDR3 protein: CSIAVLAGGNEQYF
V gene: TRBV19; D gene: .; clone size: .; J gene: TRBJ2-3; CDR3 DNA: TGTGCCAGTAGAAACCTCGGGACAGATACGCAGTATTTT; CDR3 protein: CASRNLGTDTQYF
V gene: TRBV10-2; D gene: TRBD2; clone size: .; J gene: TRBJ2-1; CDR3 DNA: TGCGCCAGCAGTGAAGAGCGGGGCAACAATGAGCAGTTCTTC; CDR3 protein: CASSEERGNNEQFF
V gene: TRBV27; D gene: .; clone size: .; J gene: TRBJ1-6; CDR3 DNA: TGTGCCAGCAGTCCCTATAATTCACCCCTCCACTTT; CDR3 protein: CASSPYNSPLHF
V gene: TRBV4-2; D gene: .; clone size: .; J gene: TRBJ2-5; CDR3 DNA: TGTGCCAGCAGGCCAAGACCTAGCGCGGAAAGGGAGACCCAGTACTTC; CDR3 protein: CASRPRPSAERETQYF
V gene: TRBV7-8; D gene: .; clone size: .; J gene: TRBJ1-2; CDR3 DNA: TGTGCCAGCAGCCCGGGGTTAGCGGGGGGGGGCTACACCTTC; CDR3 protein: CASSPGLAGGGYTF
V gene: TRBV30; D gene: TRBD2; clone size: .; J gene: TRBJ2-7; CDR3 DNA: TGTGCCTGGAGGGGTCTAGCGGGAGCCGGCGACGAGCAGTACTTC; CDR3 protein: CAWRGLAGAGDEQYF
V gene: TRBV6-6; D gene: TRBD2; clone size: once; J gene: TRBJ2-7; CDR3 DNA: TGTGCCAGCAGTTACTCGATCGCTCTAGCGGGCGAGCAGTACTTC; CDR3 protein: CASSYSIALAGEQYF
V gene: TRBV29-1; D gene: .; clone size: few; J gene: TRBJ1-6; CDR3 DNA: TGCAGCGTTGCTGTCAGGGTGAATTCACCCCTCCACTTT; CDR3 protein: CSVAVRVNSPLHF
V gene: TRBV28; D gene: TRBD2; clone size: .; J gene: TRBJ2-3; CDR3 DNA: TGTGCCAGCAGCTCTAGCGGGGGGGCAATAGATACGCAGTATTTT; CDR3 protein: CASSSSGGAIDTQYF
V gene: TRBV6-6; D gene: .; clone size: .; J gene: TRBJ1-2; CDR3 DNA: TGTGCCAGCAGTTACTCAATCGGTACCTATGGCTACACCTTC; CDR3 protein: CASSYSIGTYGYTF
V gene: TRBV9; D gene: .; clone size: once; J gene: TRBJ1-3; CDR3 DNA: TGTGCCAGCAGCGTAGACGGCATCTCTGGAAACACCATATATTTT; CDR3 protein: CASSVDGISGNTIYF
V gene: TRBV19; D gene: .; clone size: .; J gene: TRBJ2-7; CDR3 DNA: TGTGCCAGTAGTATGGGGCAGGGAGCCTACGAGCAGTACTTC; CDR3 protein: CASSMGQGAYEQYF
V gene: TRBV7-9; D gene: .; clone size: .; J gene: TRBJ2-7; CDR3 DNA: TGTGCCAGCAGCTCTGGAGTCTACGAGCAGTACTTC; CDR3 protein: CASSSGVYEQYF
V gene: TRBV7-3; D gene: .; clone size: .; J gene: TRBJ1-6; CDR3 DNA: TGTGCCAGCAGCTTGGGAGCAGCGTCCTCTAATTCACCCCTCCACTTT; CDR3 protein: CASSLGAASSNSPLHF
V gene: TRBV6-5; D gene: .; clone size: .; J gene: TRBJ2-7; CDR3 DNA: TGTGCCAGCAGTACCCGGGTAGGGACCTACGAGCAGTACTTC; CDR3 protein: CASSTRVGTYEQYF
V gene: TRBV5-1; D gene: TRBD1; clone size: .; J gene: TRBJ2-2; CDR3 DNA: TGCGCCAGCAGCAACGGACAGGGGTTGGGGCTGTTTTTT; CDR3 protein: CASSNGQGLGLFF
V gene: TRBV5-1; D gene: .; clone size: .; J gene: TRBJ1-1; CDR3 DNA: TGCGCCAGCCAGCCGGGGGGGAACTGGAACACTGAAGCTTTCTTT; CDR3 protein: CASQPGGNWNTEAFF
V gene: TRBV6-5; D gene: .; clone size: .; J gene: TRBJ2-1; CDR3 DNA: TGTGCCAGCAGCCTGCTAGCTAGCAGCTACAATGAGCAGTTCTTC; CDR3 protein: CASSLLASSYNEQFF
V gene: TRBV12-3/TRBV12-4; D gene: .; clone size: .; J gene: TRBJ2-7; CDR3 DNA: TGTGCCAGCAGTTTACTCGGTGGAGAGCAGTACTTC; CDR3 protein: CASSLLGGEQYF
V gene: TRBV5-4; D gene: .; clone size: .; J gene: TRBJ2-1; CDR3 DNA: TGTGCCAGCAGCTTCTACAGGGCATCCCAGTTTAATGAGCAGTTCTTC; CDR3 protein: CASSFYRASQFNEQFF